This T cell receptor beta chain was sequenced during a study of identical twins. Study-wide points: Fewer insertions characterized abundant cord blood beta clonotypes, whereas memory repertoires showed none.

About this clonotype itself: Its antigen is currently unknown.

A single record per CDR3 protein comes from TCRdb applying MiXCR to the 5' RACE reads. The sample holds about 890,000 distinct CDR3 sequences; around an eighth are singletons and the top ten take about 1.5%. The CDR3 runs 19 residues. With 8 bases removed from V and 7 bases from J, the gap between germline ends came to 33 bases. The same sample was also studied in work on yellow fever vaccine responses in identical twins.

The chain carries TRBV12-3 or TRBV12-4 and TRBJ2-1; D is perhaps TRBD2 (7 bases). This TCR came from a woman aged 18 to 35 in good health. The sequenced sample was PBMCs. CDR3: CASCHTGPLAGAGNNEQFF. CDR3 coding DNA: TGTGCCAGCTGCCACACTGGGCCTCTGGCGGGGGCCGGAAATAATGAGCAGTTCTTC.